The source of this T cell receptor beta chain is a study of vaccination effects on CD4 cells after COVID-19. The assay was immunoSEQ multiplex PCR, and TCRdb's table has in-frame clones only and misses some. The sample contains about 20,000 clones, around 75% of which appear only once. The CDR3 has 15 amino acids. Germline values: CDR1 SGDLS, CDR2 YYNGEE. The germline V and J ends were trimmed by 0 bases and 5 bases, with 14 bases remaining between them. Antigen-specific CD4+ T cells were expanded (with viral peptide pools) by the ViraFEST assay ahead of sequencing. CD4+ T cells were isolated after about nine days of culture. Recipients of the vaccine had no prior SARS-CoV-2 infection and negative nucleocapsid antibodies. Half the medium was replaced with IL-2 medium on days 3 and 7. Whole-study findings and limits: Just 1 of 255 vaccine-induced clones in healthy recipients was cross-reactive.

In the case of this clone: Its antigen is as yet unknown.

The chain combines TRBV9 with TRBJ2-5; D assignment may be TRBD1 or TRBD2 (5 bases each). This TCR was recovered from a human donor who received a COVID-19 vaccine. This sample comprised CD4+ T cells from PBMCs cultured with HCoV-NL63 spike peptides, obtained before COVID-19 vaccination. Here the CDR3 reads CASSVGGERGETQYF. Here the CDR3 DNA reads TGTGCCAGCAGCGTAGGGGGCGAGCGAGGGGAGACCCAGTACTTC.